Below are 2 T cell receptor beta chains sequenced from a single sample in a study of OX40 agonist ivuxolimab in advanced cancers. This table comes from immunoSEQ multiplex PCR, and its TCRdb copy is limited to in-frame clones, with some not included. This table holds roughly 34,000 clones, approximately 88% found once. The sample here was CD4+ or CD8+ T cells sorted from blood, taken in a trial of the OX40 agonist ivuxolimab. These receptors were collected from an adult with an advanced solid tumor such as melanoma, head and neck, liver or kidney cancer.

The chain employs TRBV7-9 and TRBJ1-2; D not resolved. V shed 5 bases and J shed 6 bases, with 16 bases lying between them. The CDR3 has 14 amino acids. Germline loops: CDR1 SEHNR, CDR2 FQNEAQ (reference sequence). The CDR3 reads CASSSHGFQDGYTF. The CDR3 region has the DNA TGTGCCAGCAGCAGCCACGGGTTCCAGGATGGCTACACCTTC.

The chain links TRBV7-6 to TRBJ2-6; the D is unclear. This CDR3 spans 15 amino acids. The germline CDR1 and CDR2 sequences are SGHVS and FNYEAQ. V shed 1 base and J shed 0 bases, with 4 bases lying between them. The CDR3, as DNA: TGTGCCAGCAGCTTAGAGAGCTCTGGGGCCAACGTCCTGACTTTC. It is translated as CASSLESSGANVLTF.